The 27 T cell receptor beta chains below come from one sample, sequenced in a study of monozygotic twins with inflammatory bowel disease. Using the 5' RACE reads, TCRdb records one entry per CDR3 protein without DNA. In all, the sample yields under 350,000 distinct CDR3 sequences. The sample taken for sequencing was blood. These receptors all come from a human donor with ulcerative colitis or Crohn's disease, or a healthy co-twin of an affected twin (not recorded which).

The CDR3 loop is CASSPDGTANEKLFF. The rearrangement uses TRBV12-3 or TRBV12-4 and TRBJ1-4; the D call from TCRdb, TRBD1, cannot be confirmed without DNA. The CDR3 sequence is 15 residues long.

The chain carries TRBV29-1 and TRBJ1-2; TCRdb reports TRBD1, a call that lacks DNA to check it against. The V gene's germline CDR1 is SQVTM and CDR2 ANQGSEA. This CDR3 comprises 13 residues. CDR3 region: CSVEDWQGRGYTF.

The chain has TRBV20-1 and TRBJ2-5; TCRdb indicates TRBD2, and absent DNA this call remains unverified. The germline gives CDR1 DFQATT, CDR2 SNEGSKA (reference sequence). This CDR3 contains 16 residues. The CDR3: CSASPVAGGLGETQYF.

This chain joins TRBV4-3 and TRBJ2-1. The germline CDR1 and CDR2 sequences are LGHNA and YSLEER. The CDR3 spans 14 residues. CDR3 region: CASSLAGFYNEQFF.

The CDR3 reads CASSHNRGLTSGSSYEQYF. This chain uses TRBV18 with TRBJ2-7; TCRdb names TRBD2, which stays unverified in the absence of DNA. Germline loops: CDR1 KGHSH, CDR2 LQKENI. The CDR3 covers 19 residues.

The rearrangement uses TRBV12-3 or TRBV12-4 and TRBJ1-5. There are 14 residues in the CDR3. The CDR3 here is CASSSDTEDQPQHF.

The rearrangement links TRBV28 to TRBJ2-7; absent DNA, TCRdb's TRBD2 call cannot be checked. The germline CDR1 and CDR2 sequences are MDHEN and SYDVKM. The CDR3 is 15 amino acids. The CDR3 region is CASSFFEREGREQYF.

V usage is TRBV12-3 or TRBV12-4 and J usage is TRBJ2-7; TCRdb's assignment of TRBD1 cannot be checked, as there is no DNA. The CDR3 loop spans 13 amino acids. This chain's CDR3 is CASREQGYYEQYF.

The CDR3 region is CASSLVAVGASYEQYF. The chain is built from TRBV5-1 and TRBJ2-7; TCRdb selects TRBD2, and the lack of DNA leaves this call unchecked. The CDR3 is 16 residues long. The germline V gene encodes CDR1 SGHRS and CDR2 YFSETQ.

The V and J genes are TRBV3-1 and TRBJ2-2. The CDR3 runs 12 residues. Germline V lookup: CDR1 LGHDT, CDR2 YNNKEL (reference sequence). The CDR3 reads CASGSISGELFF.

The CDR3 sequence is CASSSGGTLFEQYF. The rearrangement links TRBV28 to TRBJ2-7; TCRdb gives TRBD2 as the D gene, but with no DNA this cannot be confirmed. This CDR3 is 14 amino acids long. The germline V gene encodes CDR1 MDHEN and CDR2 SYDVKM.

This chain links TRBV3-1 with TRBJ2-2; the TCRdb D gene call, TRBD2, has no DNA to confirm it. The CDR3 runs 14 residues. Germline V gives CDR1 LGHDT, CDR2 YNNKEL (reference sequence). CDR3 protein: CASSPPRTTGELFF.

This chain's CDR3 is CASSWGRPNEQFF. The chain links TRBV7-2 to TRBJ2-1; TCRdb picks TRBD2, but there is no DNA to check that call. Per germline, CDR1 SGHTA and CDR2 FQGNSA. The CDR3 length is 13 residues.

This rearrangement joins TRBV28 to TRBJ2-7; lacking DNA, the TRBD1 call made by TCRdb goes unchecked. The CDR3 is 14 amino acids. Germline CDR1 is MDHEN and CDR2 is SYDVKM. CDR3 amino acids: CASNSGQGRNEQYF.

The J gene is TRBJ2-7, the V gene TRBV6-4; there is no DNA to check the TCRdb D call of TRBD2. The CDR3 runs 18 residues. Germline loops: CDR1 MRHNA, CDR2 SNTAGT. The CDR3 loop reads CASRHGASGKNPSYEQYF.

This chain uses TRBV7-7 with TRBJ2-5; TCRdb's D gene call, TRBD1, goes unchecked for lack of DNA. Germline V lookup: CDR1 SSHAT, CDR2 FNYEAQ (reference sequence). The CDR3 extends over 14 amino acids. This CDR3 is CASSSSGGAVTQYF.

CDR3 residues: CSATVRADTQYF. This chain uses TRBV20-1 with TRBJ2-3. There are 12 residues in the CDR3. Germline loops: CDR1 DFQATT, CDR2 SNEGSKA (reference sequence).

The V gene is TRBV12-3 or TRBV12-4, the J gene TRBJ2-1. The CDR3 is 16 amino acids. The CDR3 sequence: CASSSDPGTSYNEQFF.

V usage is TRBV12-3 or TRBV12-4 and J usage is TRBJ2-1; TCRdb selects TRBD1, and the lack of DNA leaves this call unchecked. The CDR3 runs to 18 residues. This CDR3 is CASSLRSGGAIRRNEQFF.

The genes are TRBV28 and TRBJ2-6; the D call of TRBD2 rests on TCRdb alone, since no DNA is present to check it. Germline V CDR1 and CDR2: MDHEN, SYDVKM. This CDR3 is built from 17 residues. This CDR3 reads CASSVVLGGAGANVLTF. Supplemented by reference TRBV28 and TRBJ2-6, the full variable domain reads DVKVTQSSRYLVKRTGEKVFLECVQDMDHENMFWYRQDPGLGLRLIYFSYDVKMKEKGDIPEGYSVSREKKERFSLILESASTNQTSMYLCASSVVLGGAGANVLTFGAGSRLTVL.

The chain recombines TRBV24-1 with TRBJ2-3; without DNA, the TCRdb call of TRBD2 cannot be checked. Germline V gene data show CDR1 as KGHDR and CDR2 as SFDVKD. There are 15 residues in the CDR3. The CDR3 spells CATRATSGGLDTQYF.

V gene TRBV5-1 combines with J gene TRBJ2-2; with no DNA, the TCRdb D assignment of TRBD1 cannot be verified. Germline CDR1 is SGHRS and CDR2 is YFSETQ. This CDR3 spans 16 amino acids. The CDR3 spells CASSLVGQGNTGELFF. The full variable domain, in which reference TRBV5-1 and TRBJ2-2 provide the parts outside the CDR3, is KAGVTQTPRYLIKTRGQQVTLSCSPISGHRSVSWYQQTPGQGLQFLFEYFSETQRNKGNFPGRFSGRQFSNSRSEMNVSTLELGDSALYLCASSLVGQGNTGELFFGEGSRLTVL.

The V call is TRBV28, the J call TRBJ2-5; TCRdb calls TRBD2, which cannot be checked without DNA. This CDR3 comprises 13 residues. CDR1 and CDR2 (germline): MDHEN, SYDVKM. The CDR3 is CASSPPTRETQYF.

Here the CDR3 reads CASKSRQGNQPQHF. The chain recombines TRBV6-1 with TRBJ1-5. The length of the CDR3 is 14 residues. Per germline, CDR1 MNHNS and CDR2 SASEGT.

The chain is built from TRBV15 and TRBJ2-1; TCRdb calls TRBD2, which cannot be checked without DNA. There are 18 residues in the CDR3. Germline V lookup: CDR1 LNHNV, CDR2 YYDKDF (reference sequence). The CDR3 loop reads CATSRDLTADSLYNEQFF.

V usage is TRBV6-2 or TRBV6-3 and J usage is TRBJ1-1. Per germline, CDR1 MNHEY and CDR2 SVGEGT. The CDR3 is 13 residues long. The CDR3 is CASSNKRTLEAFF.

The gene calls are TRBV2 and TRBJ2-5; TCRdb names TRBD1, which stays unverified in the absence of DNA. The CDR3 covers 15 residues. Per the germline V gene, CDR1 is SNHLY and CDR2 is FYNNEI. CDR3: CASSMGQTYQETQYF.